These T cell receptor beta chains were read from a single sample in a study of patients and donors after allogeneic stem cell transplantation. In TCRdb, the RT-PCR reads were re-called with MiXCR into one record per CDR3 protein. The sample shows about 960,000 distinct CDR3 sequences, about a sixth of them seen only once. Specimen: blood, either unsorted or a sorted T cell fraction (not recorded which). Receptors were obtained from a human donor who was either an allogeneic HSCT recipient or a stem cell or donor lymphocyte infusion donor (not recorded which). It is not recorded whose cells these are; they may come from a transplant donor. Each CDR3 is given with its conserved first and last residue. Each record gives: J gene, V gene, D gene, clone size, CDR3 DNA, CDR3 protein. The D gene is left open where the match is weak. A row's size may be missing; if present it is once, few, many or a size class.

TRBJ2-1,TRBV7-6,NA,NA,TGTGCCAGCAGCTTACTGCCCGACGGCAATGAGCAGTTCTTC,CASSLLPDGNEQFF
TRBJ2-7,TRBV27,NA,few,TGTGCCAGCAGCTTCCACCGGGACATGACCTACGAGCAGTACTTC,CASSFHRDMTYEQYF
TRBJ2-3,TRBV29-1,NA,few,TGCAGCGTTGAAGATGGAGGAGGGGATACGCAGTATTTT,CSVEDGGGDTQYF
TRBJ1-1,TRBV20-1,NA,NA,TGCAGTGCTAGAGAGGGGGCGCAGCTTACTGAAGCTTTCTTT,CSAREGAQLTEAFF
TRBJ1-4,TRBV10-3,NA,few,TGTGCCATCGCCAATGATGAAAAACTGTTTTTT,CAIANDEKLFF
TRBJ2-5,TRBV5-1,TRBD1,few,TGCGCCAGCAGCTCAGGACAGGGGACTGAGACCCAGTACTTC,CASSSGQGTETQYF
TRBJ1-4,TRBV30,NA,NA,TGTGCCTGGAGTCCGATCGGCGCTAATGAAAAACTGTTTTTT,CAWSPIGANEKLFF
TRBJ1-5,TRBV3-1,NA,NA,TGTGCCAGCAGCCAAGATCCGGGACACAGCAATCAGCCCCAGCATTTT,CASSQDPGHSNQPQHF
TRBJ2-7,TRBV6-5,TRBD2,NA,TGTGCCAGCAGTTACTCCGCCAGCGGGGGAGATTACGAGCAGTACTTC,CASSYSASGGDYEQYF
TRBJ1-2,TRBV7-8,TRBD1,few,TGTGCCAGCAGCTCCTCCCGGGACAGGGCTAACTATGGCTACACCTTC,CASSSSRDRANYGYTF
TRBJ1-3,TRBV5-1,NA,few,TGCGCCAGCAGCTTGTTCACAGGGAAGAAGTCTGGAAACACCATATATTTT,CASSLFTGKKSGNTIYF
TRBJ1-5,TRBV6-2/TRBV6-3,TRBD1,few,TGTGCCAGCAGTTGGACAGGGGGCCCTCAGCCCCAGCATTTT,CASSWTGGPQPQHF
TRBJ2-7,TRBV28,NA,few,TGTGCCAGCAGCCCTAAGCGCGAGCAGTACTTC,CASSPKREQYF
TRBJ2-1,TRBV9,TRBD2,few,TGTGCCAGCGCGGGACTAGCGGGAGCCAAGGCCTACAATGAGCAGTTCTTC,CASAGLAGAKAYNEQFF
TRBJ1-3,TRBV5-1,TRBD1,few,TGCGCCAGCAGCTCCAAGGGACAGTCTGGAAACACCATATATTTT,CASSSKGQSGNTIYF
TRBJ2-1,TRBV12-3/TRBV12-4,NA,NA,TGTGCCAGCAGTCCCACTCGGGGGCGGGTTTCCTCCTACAATGAGCAGTTCTTC,CASSPTRGRVSSYNEQFF
TRBJ2-3,TRBV4-3,TRBD2,few,TGCGCCAGCAGCCAAGTAGCGGGGGGCGAGGGCGGTACGCAGTATTTT,CASSQVAGGEGGTQYF
TRBJ2-7,TRBV15,TRBD1,NA,TGTGCCACCAGCAGAAACAGGGGGATCGCCTACGAGCAGTACTTC,CATSRNRGIAYEQYF
TRBJ1-2,TRBV6-1,TRBD1,NA,TGTGCCAGCAGTCGTACTCCGGACAGGGCAGGCGGCTACACCTTC,CASSRTPDRAGGYTF
TRBJ2-5,TRBV29-1,NA,NA,TGCAGCGTTGGAAGGACGGTAGAAGAGACCCAGTACTTC,CSVGRTVEETQYF
TRBJ2-3,TRBV12-3/TRBV12-4,TRBD2,NA,TGTGCCAGCAGCGGGCGGCTAGCGGGTTTGGATACGCAGTATTTT,CASSGRLAGLDTQYF
TRBJ2-6,TRBV12-3/TRBV12-4,NA,few,TGTGCCAGCAGTCCAATTGGGGGGGGGGCCAACGTCCTGACTTTC,CASSPIGGGANVLTF
TRBJ1-2,TRBV2,NA,many,TGCGCCAGCAGCGAGGGGGGTGGCTACACCTTC,CASSEGGGYTF
TRBJ1-2,TRBV12-3/TRBV12-4,NA,few,TGTGCCAGCATACCCGGGGGGCGGGCGAATGGCTACACCTTC,CASIPGGRANGYTF